Listed here is a single TCR beta chain. The antigen this receptor binds is unknown. The input lacks base qualities; no much larger clone sits a single base away. V is reduced by 1 base and J by 0 bases, leaving a spacing of 11 bases between them. Including cysteine and phenylalanine, the CDR3 has 15 amino acids. Just the 45-base CDR3 DNA is kept, in frame starting at base 1. The germline V gene encodes CDR1 SGHRS and CDR2 YFSETQ. The source of the sample is a study of patients and donors after allogeneic stem cell transplantation (dated by TCRdb to 2019 to 2021). Library generation was performed with RT-PCR. These reads were obtained on a NextSeq 550. The public reads were reprocessed in TCRdb via fastp at Q25 and MiXCR, keeping in-frame beta chains. Rows are unified per CDR3 protein, each entry keeping the most common DNA and genes. This sample holds some 880,000 distinct CDR3 sequences; roughly 17% were observed only once. Under 6.5% of the sample is held by the ten biggest clonotypes.

The specimen was blood, either unsorted or a sorted T cell fraction (not recorded which). The chain employs TRBV5-1 and TRBJ2-7; the D gene cannot be resolved reliably. The sequence was obtained from a human donor who was either an allogeneic HSCT recipient or a stem cell or donor lymphocyte infusion donor (not recorded which). It is not recorded whose cells these are; they may come from a transplant donor. The DNA sequence reads TGCGCCAGCAGCTTGTATGCGGAGAGCTCCTACGAGCAGTACTTC. Translated, it gives CASSLYAESSYEQYF.